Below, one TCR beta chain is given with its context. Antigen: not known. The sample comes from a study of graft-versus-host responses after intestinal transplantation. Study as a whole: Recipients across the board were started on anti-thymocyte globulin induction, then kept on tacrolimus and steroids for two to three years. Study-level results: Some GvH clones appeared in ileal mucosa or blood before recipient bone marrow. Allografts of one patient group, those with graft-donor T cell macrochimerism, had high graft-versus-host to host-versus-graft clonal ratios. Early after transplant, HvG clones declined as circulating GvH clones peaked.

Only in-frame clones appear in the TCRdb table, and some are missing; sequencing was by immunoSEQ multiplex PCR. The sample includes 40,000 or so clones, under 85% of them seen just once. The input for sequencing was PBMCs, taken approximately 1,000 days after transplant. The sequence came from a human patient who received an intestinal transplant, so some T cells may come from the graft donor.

The CDR3, as DNA: TGTGCCAGCAGCTTGGACTTCGGACAGGGGAACACAGATACGCAGTATTTT. Translated: CASSLDFGQGNTDTQYF. The chain couples TRBV5-4 to TRBJ2-3; 9 nucleotides line up with TRBD1. The CDR3 runs to 17 residues. Germline CDR1 and CDR2: SGHNT and YYREEE (reference sequence). V shed 0 bases, J shed 2 bases, and the junction held 7 bases outside the gene matches. The complete variable domain, with remaining parts taken from reference TRBV5-4 and TRBJ2-3, reads ETGVTQSPTHLIKTRGQQVTLRCSSQSGHNTVSWYQQALGQGPQFIFQYYREEENGRGNFPPRFSGLQFPNYSSELNVNALELDDSALYLCASSLDFGQGNTDTQYFGPGTRLTVL.